This TCR beta chain emerged from a study of shared clonotypes between healthy human individuals. Looking at the study overall: Per-donor plates numbered three CD4 naive, three CD4 memory, two CD8 naive and one CD8 memory.

V was clipped by 4 bases and J by 7 bases; unmatched bases: 6. CDR1 and CDR2 from the germline V gene are SGHRS and YFSETQ. The CDR3 consists of 13 residues. About this clone: Other DNA sequences within the sample encode an identical CDR3.

In the authors' methods: Sequence data from immunoSEQ were junction-only and lacked quality scores; consequently, filtering differed. TCRdb's copy holds only in-frame clones and misses some; the assay was immunoSEQ multiplex PCR. V, J and clone size derive from that table, while D and trimming were established from the DNA sequence. The table lists approximately 2.4 million clones, about 94% of them singletons, with around 0.13% in the top ten. A CD45RA+ naive subset and a CD45RA-negative memory subset were split from CD4+ cells. The sequenced sample was naive CD4+ T cells sorted from blood. Subset here: CD45RA+ positively selected. The receptor was isolated from a man aged 18 to 30 in good health. J is TRBJ2-7 and V is TRBV5-1, with 9 bases lining up with TRBD1. CDR3 amino acids: CASSPDRGREQYF. The CDR3 DNA sequence: TGCGCCAGCAGCCCCGACAGGGGGAGGGAGCAGTACTTC. Full variable domain (rest looked up from reference TRBV5-1 and TRBJ2-7): KAGVTQTPRYLIKTRGQQVTLSCSPISGHRSVSWYQQTPGQGLQFLFEYFSETQRNKGNFPGRFSGRQFSNSRSEMNVSTLELGDSALYLCASSPDRGREQYFGPGTRLTVT.